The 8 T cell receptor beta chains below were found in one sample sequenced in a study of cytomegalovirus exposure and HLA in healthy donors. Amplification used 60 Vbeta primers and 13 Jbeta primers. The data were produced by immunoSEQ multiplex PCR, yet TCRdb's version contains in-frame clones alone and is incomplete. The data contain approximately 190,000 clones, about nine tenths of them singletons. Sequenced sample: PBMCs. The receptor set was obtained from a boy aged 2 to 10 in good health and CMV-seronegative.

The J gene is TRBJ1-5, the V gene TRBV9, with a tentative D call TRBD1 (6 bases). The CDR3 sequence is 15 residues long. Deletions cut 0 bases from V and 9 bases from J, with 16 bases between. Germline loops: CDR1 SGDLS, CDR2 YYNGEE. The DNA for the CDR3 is TGTGCCAGCAGCGTAGATGGGCAGCCCAGGGGGCCCCAGCATTTT. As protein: CASSVDGQPRGPQHF.

CDR3 in DNA: TGTGCCAGCAGCGCCTTAACCACAGGGGGCACGTTACAAGAGACCCAGTACTTC. Protein: CASSALTTGGTLQETQYF. The rearrangement links TRBV7-9 to TRBJ2-5; 9 bases map to TRBD1. The CDR3 length is 18 residues. V lost 5 bases to trimming and J lost 2 bases; unmatched junction nucleotides: 15. CDR1 is SEHNR and CDR2 is FQNEAQ in the germline V gene (reference sequence).

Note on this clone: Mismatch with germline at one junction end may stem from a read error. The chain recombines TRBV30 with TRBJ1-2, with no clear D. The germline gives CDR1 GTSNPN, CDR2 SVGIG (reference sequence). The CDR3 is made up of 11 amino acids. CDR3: CALGRVNGHTF. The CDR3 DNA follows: TGTGCCTTGGGGAGGGTGAATGGCCACACCTTC.

The CDR3 protein is CASSVGHRNQPQHF. Written as DNA, the CDR3 is TGTGCCAGCAGCGTAGGACACAGAAATCAGCCCCAGCATTTT. V usage is TRBV9 and J usage is TRBJ1-5, with no clear D. CDR3 length equals 14 residues. V dropped 0 bases and J dropped 4 bases, with 8 bases sitting between them. The germline CDR1 and CDR2 sequences are SGDLS and YYNGEE.

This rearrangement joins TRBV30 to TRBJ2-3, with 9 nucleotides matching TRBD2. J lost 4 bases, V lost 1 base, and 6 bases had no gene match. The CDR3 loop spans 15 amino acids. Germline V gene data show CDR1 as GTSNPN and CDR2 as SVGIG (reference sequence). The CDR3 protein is CAWSGGGAFADTQYF. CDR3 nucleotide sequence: TGTGCCTGGAGTGGCGGGGGGGCTTTCGCAGATACGCAGTATTTT.

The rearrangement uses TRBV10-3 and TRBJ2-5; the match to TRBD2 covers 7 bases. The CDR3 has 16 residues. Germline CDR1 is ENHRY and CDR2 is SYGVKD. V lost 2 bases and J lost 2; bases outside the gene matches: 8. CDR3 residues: CAISEESSGLQETQYF. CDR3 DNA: TGTGCCATCAGTGAGGAGTCTAGCGGACTGCAAGAGACCCAGTACTTC.

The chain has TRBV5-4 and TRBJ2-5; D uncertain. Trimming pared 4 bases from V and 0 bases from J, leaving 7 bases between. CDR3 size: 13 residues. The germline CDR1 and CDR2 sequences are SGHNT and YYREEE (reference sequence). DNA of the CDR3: TGTGCCAGCAGCGAGCCCGACCAAGAGACCCAGTACTTC. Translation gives CASSEPDQETQYF.

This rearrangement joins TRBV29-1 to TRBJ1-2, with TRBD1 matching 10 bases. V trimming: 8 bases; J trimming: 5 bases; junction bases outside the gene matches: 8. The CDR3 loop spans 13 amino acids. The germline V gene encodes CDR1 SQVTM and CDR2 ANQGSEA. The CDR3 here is CSSQGQGEYGYTF. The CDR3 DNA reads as TGCAGCTCGCAAGGACAGGGGGAATATGGCTACACCTTC.